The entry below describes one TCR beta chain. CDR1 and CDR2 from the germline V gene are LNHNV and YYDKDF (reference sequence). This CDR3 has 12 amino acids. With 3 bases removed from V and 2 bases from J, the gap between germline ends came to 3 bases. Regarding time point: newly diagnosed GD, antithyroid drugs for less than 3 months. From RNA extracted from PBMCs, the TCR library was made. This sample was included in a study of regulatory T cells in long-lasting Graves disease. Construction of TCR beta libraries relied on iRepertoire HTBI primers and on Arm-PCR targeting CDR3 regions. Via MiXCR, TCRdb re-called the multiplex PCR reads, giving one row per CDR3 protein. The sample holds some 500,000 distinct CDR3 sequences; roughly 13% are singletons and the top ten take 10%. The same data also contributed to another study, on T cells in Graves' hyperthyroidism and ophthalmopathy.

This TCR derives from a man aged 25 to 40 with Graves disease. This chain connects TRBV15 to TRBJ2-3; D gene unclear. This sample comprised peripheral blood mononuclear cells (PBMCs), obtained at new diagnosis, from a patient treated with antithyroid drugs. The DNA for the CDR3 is TGTGCCACCAGCAGGTTCACAGATACGCAGTATTTT. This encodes CATSRFTDTQYF.